This T cell receptor beta chain stems from a study of cytomegalovirus exposure and HLA in healthy donors. Profiled with immunoSEQ multiplex PCR; TCRdb holds only in-frame clones, not every one. The sample yields around 250,000 clones, nearly 90% seen once. Trimming cost V 2 bases and J 0 bases, with 9 bases left between them. This CDR3 has 15 amino acids. Germline V gene lookup returns CDR1 SGHRS and CDR2 YFSETQ. Sequencing used PBMCs. The rearrangement uses TRBV5-1 and TRBJ2-1, with unresolved D. The TCR comes from a woman aged 18-29 years in good health and CMV-seronegative. This chain's CDR3 is CASSFQFSSYNEQFF. CDR3 nucleotides: TGCGCCAGCAGCTTTCAATTTAGCTCCTACAATGAGCAGTTCTTC.